This is a list of T cell receptor beta chains from one sample in a study of T cell responses to AZD1222 COVID-19 vaccine. Assay used: immunoSEQ multiplex PCR; TCRdb lists only in-frame clones, some missing. The sample has about 140,000 clones; about 90% are singletons. The sequences come from peripheral blood, collected 28 days after the second dose of the MenACWY control vaccine. The receptors here all came from an adult who received the MenACWY meningococcal vaccine as a control. Each CDR3 is given with its conserved first and last residue. A D gene is named only where the DNA matches it firmly. Clone size is not always given. Where it is, it says once, few, many or a class for expanded clones.

>TRBD1|TRBJ1-1|TRBV28|.
TGTGCCAGCAGCCAAGGGACAGGGTCTTTCTTT
CASSQGTGSFF
>TRBD1|TRBJ2-7|TRBV11-2|few
TGTGCCAGCAGCGTGGGACAGGGGCGATCCTACGAGCAGTACTTC
CASSVGQGRSYEQYF
>TRBD2|TRBJ2-1|TRBV3-1/TRBV3-2|.
TGTGCCAGCAGCCACTGGGCGGGAGACAACAATGAGCAGTTCTTC
CASSHWAGDNNEQFF
>.|TRBJ2-7|TRBV25-1|.
TGTGCCAGCAGTACAAACCCGCTGTACGAGCAGTACTTC
CASSTNPLYEQYF
>TRBD1|TRBJ2-2|TRBV7-6|.
TGTGCCAGCAGTCCAGGGGGCGGGGAGCTGTTTTTT
CASSPGGGELFF
>TRBD1|TRBJ1-6|TRBV6-5|once
TGTGCCAGCAGTACAGGGGCCAATAATTCACCCCTCCACTTT
CASSTGANNSPLHF
>.|TRBJ2-1|TRBV28|.
TGTGCCAGTAGGGCCTCCAGCTCCTACAATGAGCAGTTCTTC
CASRASSSYNEQFF
>.|TRBJ1-4|TRBV5-6|.
TGTGCCAGCAGCTCCCGTGAAAATAATGAAAAACTGTTTTTT
CASSSRENNEKLFF
>TRBD2|TRBJ2-7|TRBV28|.
TGTGCCAGCAGTTCAGGACTAGCGGGGGGGCTGTACGAGCAGTACTTC
CASSSGLAGGLYEQYF
>.|TRBJ2-1|TRBV7-9|.
TGTGCCAGCCGGTCATACAATGAGCAGTTCTTC
CASRSYNEQFF
>TRBD2|TRBJ2-1|TRBV11-3|.
TGTGCCAGCAGCTTAGATCTGGCTAGCGGGGATAATGAGCAGTTCTTC
CASSLDLASGDNEQFF
>TRBD1|TRBJ1-5|TRBV29-1|.
TGCAGCGTTGCAGGGGGCAGTCGGCAGCCCCAGCATTTT
CSVAGGSRQPQHF
>.|TRBJ1-3|TRBV10-3|.
TGTGCCATCAGTGAGTCGGGAAACACCATATATTTT
CAISESGNTIYF
>.|TRBJ1-5|TRBV4-1|.
TGCGCCAGCAGCCAAGAAGGATATCAGCCCCAGCATTTT
CASSQEGYQPQHF
>.|TRBJ2-3|TRBV25-1|.
TGTGCCAGCAGTGTATCTAGCACAGATACGCAGTATTTT
CASSVSSTDTQYF
>.|TRBJ2-7|TRBV5-1|.
TGCGCCAGCAGCTTGGCTGGGATATCCTACGAGCAGTACTTC
CASSLAGISYEQYF
>.|TRBJ1-5|TRBV27|.
TGTGCCAGCATCCGAGGGGGGAGCTATCAGCCCCAGCATTTT
CASIRGGSYQPQHF
>TRBD1|TRBJ1-2|TRBV18|.
TGTGCCAGCTCACCTCCGACCGGACAGGGGGCCGGCGGCTACACCTTC
CASSPPTGQGAGGYTF
>.|TRBJ1-5|TRBV20-1|.
TGCAGTGCTAGTACCAGAGGGCAGCCCCAGCATTTT
CSASTRGQPQHF
>.|TRBJ1-6|TRBV28|.
TGTGCCAGCAGTTTAGTCCGTCCGGCAGAAGGATCACCCCTCCACTTT
CASSLVRPAEGSPLHF
>.|TRBJ2-5|TRBV9|.
TGTGCCAGCAGCGTAAAACCAGGGGGGTTTGGGTCACAAGAGACCCAGTACTTC
CASSVKPGGFGSQETQYF
>.|TRBJ1-1|TRBV18|.
TGTGCCAGCTCACGAAACACTGAAGCTTTCTTT
CASSRNTEAFF
>TRBD2|TRBJ2-1|TRBV4-3|.
TGCGCCAGCAGCCAAATTACTAGCGGGTCAGGGGATGAGCAGTTCTTC
CASSQITSGSGDEQFF
>.|TRBJ2-2|TRBV5-1|.
TGCGCCAGCAGCTTGGTGTCGGGACTGAACACCGGGGAGCTGTTTTTT
CASSLVSGLNTGELFF
>.|TRBJ2-5|TRBV7-2|.
TGTGCCAGCAGCTTACGGTGGGGTGAAGAGACCCAGTACTTC
CASSLRWGEETQYF
>.|TRBJ2-1|TRBV18|.
TGTGCCAGCTCACCGAGGGGGGCCTTGAATGAGCAGTTCTTC
CASSPRGALNEQFF
>TRBD2|TRBJ2-2|TRBV5-5|.
TGTGCCAGCAGCTTGCGGGAGGCCAACACCGGGGAGCTGTTTTTT
CASSLREANTGELFF
>.|TRBJ1-1|TRBV14|.
TGTGCCAGCAGCCAATTAGGGGCGAACACTGAAGCTTTCTTT
CASSQLGANTEAFF
>.|TRBJ1-5|TRBV5-6|.
TGTGCCAGCAGCAAAAGGGTGATAGGCAGCAATCAGCCCCAGCATTTT
CASSKRVIGSNQPQHF
>.|TRBJ1-4|TRBV6-5|.
TGTGCCAGCAGTCCATCGAGGGAAAAACTGTTTTTT
CASSPSREKLFF
>.|TRBJ1-4|TRBV18|.
TGTGCCAGCTCACTGACGGTTGGAACTAATGAAAAACTGTTTTTT
CASSLTVGTNEKLFF
>TRBD2|TRBJ2-5|TRBV28|.
TGTGCCAGCAGTTCACCCTCCCGCCTAGCGGGGAGGGAGACCCAGTACTTC
CASSSPSRLAGRETQYF
>.|TRBJ1-2|TRBV29-1|.
TGCAGCGTTGGGGGGCGAGGTGGCTACACCTTC
CSVGGRGGYTF
>TRBD1|TRBJ1-1|TRBV6-2/TRBV6-3|once
TGTGCCAGCAGTTACCCGGGACAGGGGTTGAACACTGAAGCTTTCTTT
CASSYPGQGLNTEAFF
>TRBD1|TRBJ2-7|TRBV7-2|once
TGTGCCAGCAGCTTAGAGGGGGCAGGGGGATTCGAGCAGTACTTC
CASSLEGAGGFEQYF
>TRBD1|TRBJ2-7|TRBV10-2|.
TGCGCCAGCAGTGAGTCAAGACAGGGGATTTACGAGCAGTACTTC
CASSESRQGIYEQYF
>TRBD1|TRBJ1-5|TRBV7-2|few
TGTGCCAGCAGCTTTCCAGGGGACAGTCAGCCCCAGCATTTT
CASSFPGDSQPQHF
>.|TRBJ1-1|TRBV19|.
TGTGCCAGTAGTAGAAGGGGCGTGAACACTGAAGCTTTCTTT
CASSRRGVNTEAFF
>.|TRBJ1-3|TRBV5-1|.
TGCGCCAGCAGCTCCGGGACGGTTGGAAACACCATATATTTT
CASSSGTVGNTIYF
>TRBD2|TRBJ2-5|TRBV11-1|.
TGTGCCAGCAGCTTAGGTGGAAGCGGGAGGAAAGAGACCCAGTACTTC
CASSLGGSGRKETQYF
>.|TRBJ2-7|TRBV18|.
TGTGCCAGCTCTCCAGACGACCATCCCTCCACCTACGAGCAGTACTTC
CASSPDDHPSTYEQYF
>TRBD1|TRBJ1-6|TRBV6-5|.
TGTGCCAGCAGCCGGACAGGGGTTGGTTCACCCCTCCACTTT
CASSRTGVGSPLHF
>TRBD2|TRBJ2-1|TRBV7-2|.
TGTGCCAGCAGTTCCTCAGCGGGGGGGCCCTCCTACAATGAGCAGTTCTTC
CASSSSAGGPSYNEQFF
>TRBD2|TRBJ2-3|TRBV19|.
TGTGCCAGTAGAAGACTAGCGGGAGCGGTAGATACGCAGTATTTT
CASRRLAGAVDTQYF
>.|TRBJ2-4|TRBV6-5|.
TGTGCCAGCTTAGACCGGGACCGGGGGCGGCACATTCAGTACTTC
CASLDRDRGRHIQYF
>.|TRBJ2-2|TRBV5-1|.
TGCGCCAGCAGCTTGGGAGTAGTCGACACCGGGGAGCTGTTTTTT
CASSLGVVDTGELFF
>TRBD1|TRBJ2-7|TRBV29-1|.
TGCAGCGTAGGACAGGCAGCCTACGAGCAGTACTTC
CSVGQAAYEQYF
>TRBD1|TRBJ2-3|TRBV29-1|.
TGCAGCGTTGATGTGACAGGGGCCACAGATACGCAGTATTTT
CSVDVTGATDTQYF
>.|TRBJ2-5|TRBV6-1|.
TGTGCCAGCAGTGAACTTTTAGGGGAGACCCAGTACTTC
CASSELLGETQYF
>.|TRBJ2-2|TRBV7-8|.
TGTGCCAGCAGCTTCGGCGGAAGCAACACCGGGGAGCTGTTTTTT
CASSFGGSNTGELFF
>.|TRBJ1-3|TRBV5-1|.
TGCGCCAGCAGTTATAGGGCAACACCTGGAAACACCATATATTTT
CASSYRATPGNTIYF